What follows are 17 T cell receptor beta chains derived from one specimen sequenced in a study of blood T cells in healthy people across ages. A J-beta primer mix and a sample-barcoded 5' primer were used in a second PCR of roughly 6 to 11 cycles. TCRdb re-analysed the 5' RACE reads in MiXCR, keeping a single row per CDR3 protein. Of hundreds of thousands of distinct CDR3 sequences listed, 40% to 65% are singletons. The specimen sequenced was blood. The receptors derive from an elderly woman in good health.

This clonotype was recorded a few times. The genes are TRBV25-1 and TRBJ1-1, with D perhaps TRBD1 (5 bases). Trimming shortened V by 3 bases and J by 8 bases, and 19 bases separated the two germline ends. The V gene's germline CDR1 is MGHDK and CDR2 SYGVNS. CDR3 length equals 15 residues. The CDR3 loop reads CASSDRSRGRVEAFF. In nucleotides, the CDR3 is TGTGCCAGCAGTGATAGGTCAAGGGGTCGCGTAGAAGCTTTCTTT.

On this clonotype itself: A much larger clone differs by one base, so this may be a read error. Here the CDR3 reads CASSPRGQGERLFF. The CDR3 DNA is TGTGCCAGCAGCCCCCGCGGACAGGGAGAAAGACTGTTTTTT. This chain uses TRBV7-2 with TRBJ1-4, with 8 bases fitting TRBD1. CDR1 SGHTA and CDR2 FQGNSA come from the germline V gene. The CDR3 extends over 14 amino acids.

This clonotype was counted a single time. Being one base from a much bigger clone, this may be a read error. CDR3 in amino acids: CTSSQRSPSDEQFF. The DNA of the CDR3 is TGTACCAGCAGCCAAAGGTCCCCGAGCGATGAGCAGTTCTTC. The genes are TRBV3-1 and TRBJ2-1; D unresolved. The CDR3 consists of 14 residues. CDR1 and CDR2 (germline): LGHDT, YNNKEL (reference sequence).

A note on this clonotype: One end of the junction fails to match germline, which may point to a read error. Here the CDR3 DNA reads TGTACCACCAGTACGGGTTCCTACAATGAGCAGTTCTTC. Residues: CTTSTGSYNEQFF. The chain joins TRBV24-1 to TRBJ2-1, with D unresolved. Germline V lookup: CDR1 KGHDR, CDR2 SFDVKD. The CDR3 contains 13 residues.

About this clonotype itself: A junction end diverges from the germline sequence, so it may reflect a read error. The chain couples TRBV5-1 to TRBJ2-3; D is unresolved. The CDR3 totals 17 residues. Germline-derived CDR1 and CDR2 are SGHRS and YFSETQ. The CDR3 DNA reads TGCGCCAGCAGCTTAGGGATAGTAACAGCTGGCACAGACACGCAGTATTTT. It translates to CASSLGIVTAGTDTQYF.

The chain couples TRBV29-1 to TRBJ2-1, with 9 bases fitting TRBD1. The closer fit of TRBJ2-7 to the DNA end suggests the J call may be wrong. Germline V gives CDR1 SQVTM, CDR2 ANQGSEA. This CDR3 is built from 16 residues. The CDR3 bases are TGCAGCGTTGACCCCAGGACAGGGGACTCCTACAATGAGCAGTACTTC. This encodes CSVDPRTGDSYNEQYF.

There are many counts of this clonotype. The chain is built from TRBV21-1 and TRBJ2-5; the listed D gene, TRBD2, was not tested against the DNA. TRBV21-1 is classified as a pseudogene. This CDR3 comprises 17 residues. CDR3 sequence: CASSKRWERGNQETQYF. In DNA form, the CDR3 reads TGTGCCAGCAGCAAGCGTTGGGAGCGGGGGAACCAAGAGACCCAGTACTTC.

This clonotype was counted ten times or more. CDR3 DNA: TGTGCCAGCAGTGATGAGGGTGGGCAGTACTTC. It is translated as CASSDEGGQYF. The chain recombines TRBV2 with TRBJ2-7, with D possibly TRBD2 on 5 matching bases. V dropped 3 bases and J dropped 9 bases, with 9 bases sitting between them. The CDR3 totals 11 residues. The V gene's germline CDR1 is SNHLY and CDR2 FYNNEI.

This clonotype was picked up a small number of times. The V and J genes are TRBV2 and TRBJ1-5, with 11 positions matching TRBD1. V shed 8 bases and J 4 bases; nucleotides not matched to a gene: 4. The germline V gene encodes CDR1 SNHLY and CDR2 FYNNEI. The CDR3 is made up of 14 amino acids. CDR3 region: CASVGTGGNQPQHF. The CDR3 DNA sequence: TGTGCCAGCGTTGGGACAGGGGGGAATCAGCCCCAGCATTTT.

V is TRBV7-3 and J is TRBJ2-4; D is tentatively TRBD1 or TRBD2 (5 bases each). The tail of the sequence fits TRBJ2-5 better, so the J call may be wrong. Germline V gene lookup returns CDR1 SGHTA and CDR2 FQGTGA. CDR3 length: 15 amino acids. The chain's CDR3 is CASSLILGPAETQYF. CDR3 bases: TGTGCCAGCAGCTTAATTTTGGGACCAGCGGAGACCCAGTACTTC.

The rearrangement uses TRBV6-5 and TRBJ2-7; tentatively, D is TRBD1 (5 bases). The CDR3 totals 14 residues. The ends were cut back, 8 bases at V and 1 base at J, with 15 bases in the middle. Germline V lookup: CDR1 MNHEY, CDR2 SVGAGI. The CDR3 DNA is TGTGCCAGCGGCCTCCTTCAGGGTTCCTACGAGCAGTACTTC. It codes for CASGLLQGSYEQYF.

This chain connects TRBV18 to TRBJ1-1; D is unclear. There are 12 residues in the CDR3. V lost 6 bases and J lost 11, with 16 bases in between. In germline, CDR1 is KGHSH, CDR2 LQKENI. This CDR3 reads CASSLLTTEAFF. For the CDR3, the DNA is TGTGCCAGCTCCCTACTAACGACCGAGGCTTTCTTT.

Details on this clonotype: A much larger clone lies a single base off, so this may be a read error. The rearrangement uses TRBV20-1 and TRBJ1-5; unclear D gene. Germline V CDR1 and CDR2: DFQATT, SNEGSKA (reference sequence). CDR3 length: 12 residues. This chain's CDR3 is CGASGGNQPQHF. The CDR3 DNA reads TGCGGTGCTAGTGGCGGCAATCAGCCCCAGCATTTT.

CDR3 in DNA: TGTGCCAGCTCACCACGGGTGGGACAGGCGGAAGAGACCCAGTACTTC. It specifies CASSPRVGQAEETQYF. This sequence joins TRBV18 and TRBJ2-4; TRBD1 aligns across 8 bases. The DNA end is a closer match to TRBJ2-5, so the J assignment may be wrong. In germline, CDR1 is KGHSH, CDR2 LQKENI. The CDR3 has 16 residues.

The CDR3 nucleotides read TGTGCCAGCAGTTTATCTTTCAGGGTAGGGGGCGAGCAGTACTTC. As protein: CASSLSFRVGGEQYF. The gene calls are TRBV27 and TRBJ2-5; tentatively, D is TRBD1 (6 bases). TRBJ2-7 explains the end of the DNA better; the J call may be wrong. The length of the CDR3 is 15 residues. Looked up from germline, CDR1 is MNHEY and CDR2 is SMNVEV (reference sequence).

Note on this clonotype: A much larger clone sits a single nucleotide away, making a read error possible. The chain links TRBV20-1 to TRBJ2-5, with D possibly being TRBD1 (5 bases). The CDR3 is 12 amino acids. Germline V gene lookup returns CDR1 DFQATT and CDR2 SNEGSKA (reference sequence). As DNA, the CDR3 is TGCGGTGCGGCAGGGAACCAAGAGACCCAGTACTTC. This encodes CGAAGNQETQYF.

About this clonotype: A much larger clone lies one base from this, so it may be a read error. The chain is built from TRBV11-2 and TRBJ2-7; TRBD1 matches 8 bases. With V trimmed by 5 bases and J by 7 bases, 10 bases remained unmatched. The CDR3 sequence is 14 residues long. The V gene's germline CDR1 is SGHAT and CDR2 FQNNGV. The CDR3 DNA reads as TGTGCCAGCAGCCATAGTCCAGGGGGCAATGAGCAGTACTTC. It encodes CASSHSPGGNEQYF.